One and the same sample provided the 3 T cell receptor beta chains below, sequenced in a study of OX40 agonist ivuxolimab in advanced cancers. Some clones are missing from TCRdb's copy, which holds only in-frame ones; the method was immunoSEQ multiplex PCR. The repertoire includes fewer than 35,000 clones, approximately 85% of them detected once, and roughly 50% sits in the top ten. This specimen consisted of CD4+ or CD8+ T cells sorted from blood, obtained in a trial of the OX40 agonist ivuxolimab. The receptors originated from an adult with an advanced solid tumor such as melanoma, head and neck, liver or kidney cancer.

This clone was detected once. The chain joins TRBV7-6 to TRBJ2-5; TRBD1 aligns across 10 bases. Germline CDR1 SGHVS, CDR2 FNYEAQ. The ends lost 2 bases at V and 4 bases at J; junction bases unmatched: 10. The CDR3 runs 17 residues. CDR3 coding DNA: TGTGCCAGCAGCTTATATGCCGGGACAGGGGTAGGAGAGACCCAGTACTTC. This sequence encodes CASSLYAGTGVGETQYF.

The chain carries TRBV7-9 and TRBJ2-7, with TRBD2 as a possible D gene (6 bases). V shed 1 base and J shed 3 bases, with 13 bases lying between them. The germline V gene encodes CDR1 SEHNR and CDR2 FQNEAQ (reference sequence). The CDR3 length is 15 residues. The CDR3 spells CASSLEEGPYYEQYF. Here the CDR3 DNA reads TGTGCCAGCAGCTTAGAGGAGGGACCCTACTACGAGCAGTACTTC.

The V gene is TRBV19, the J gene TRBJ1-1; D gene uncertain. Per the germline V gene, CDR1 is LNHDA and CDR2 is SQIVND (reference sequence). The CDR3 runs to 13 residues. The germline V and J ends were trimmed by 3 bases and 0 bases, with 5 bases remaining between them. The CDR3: CASSIGVNTEAFF. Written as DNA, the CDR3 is TGTGCCAGTAGTATTGGAGTGAACACTGAAGCTTTCTTT.